This entry is about one T cell receptor beta chain. This CDR3 is 14 amino acids long. The junction had 10 bases not matched to a gene; V was cut back by 5 bases and J by 9 bases. Looked up from germline, CDR1 is MGHDK and CDR2 is SYGVNS. The data stem from a study of blood T cell repertoires in COVID-19. Turning to the study itself: Samples taken during acute and convalescent COVID-19 were collected in the United States, Italy and Spain.

Authors' data handling: Nucleated cell counts were estimated from reference gene primer amplification. Some clones are missing from TCRdb's copy, which holds only in-frame ones; the method was immunoSEQ multiplex PCR. That table is the source of V, J and clone size, and D and trimming were worked out from the DNA. This table holds around 280,000 clones, approximately 86% found once. The chain carries TRBV25-1 and TRBJ2-1; 7 bases are shared with TRBD2. The sequence came from a man between 65 and 85 years old with acute or convalescent COVID-19. The sequenced sample was peripheral blood. The CDR3 nucleotides are TGTGCCAGCAGTAGAAACCAACCGGGAGGTGAGCAGTTCTTC. It is translated as CASSRNQPGGEQFF. The variable domain in full, completed from reference TRBV25-1 and TRBJ2-1, reads EADIYQTPRYLVIGTGKKITLECSQTMGHDKMYWYQQDPGMELHLIHYSYGVNSTEKGDLSSESTVSRIRTEHFPLTLESARPSHTSQYLCASSRNQPGGEQFFGPGTRLTVL.